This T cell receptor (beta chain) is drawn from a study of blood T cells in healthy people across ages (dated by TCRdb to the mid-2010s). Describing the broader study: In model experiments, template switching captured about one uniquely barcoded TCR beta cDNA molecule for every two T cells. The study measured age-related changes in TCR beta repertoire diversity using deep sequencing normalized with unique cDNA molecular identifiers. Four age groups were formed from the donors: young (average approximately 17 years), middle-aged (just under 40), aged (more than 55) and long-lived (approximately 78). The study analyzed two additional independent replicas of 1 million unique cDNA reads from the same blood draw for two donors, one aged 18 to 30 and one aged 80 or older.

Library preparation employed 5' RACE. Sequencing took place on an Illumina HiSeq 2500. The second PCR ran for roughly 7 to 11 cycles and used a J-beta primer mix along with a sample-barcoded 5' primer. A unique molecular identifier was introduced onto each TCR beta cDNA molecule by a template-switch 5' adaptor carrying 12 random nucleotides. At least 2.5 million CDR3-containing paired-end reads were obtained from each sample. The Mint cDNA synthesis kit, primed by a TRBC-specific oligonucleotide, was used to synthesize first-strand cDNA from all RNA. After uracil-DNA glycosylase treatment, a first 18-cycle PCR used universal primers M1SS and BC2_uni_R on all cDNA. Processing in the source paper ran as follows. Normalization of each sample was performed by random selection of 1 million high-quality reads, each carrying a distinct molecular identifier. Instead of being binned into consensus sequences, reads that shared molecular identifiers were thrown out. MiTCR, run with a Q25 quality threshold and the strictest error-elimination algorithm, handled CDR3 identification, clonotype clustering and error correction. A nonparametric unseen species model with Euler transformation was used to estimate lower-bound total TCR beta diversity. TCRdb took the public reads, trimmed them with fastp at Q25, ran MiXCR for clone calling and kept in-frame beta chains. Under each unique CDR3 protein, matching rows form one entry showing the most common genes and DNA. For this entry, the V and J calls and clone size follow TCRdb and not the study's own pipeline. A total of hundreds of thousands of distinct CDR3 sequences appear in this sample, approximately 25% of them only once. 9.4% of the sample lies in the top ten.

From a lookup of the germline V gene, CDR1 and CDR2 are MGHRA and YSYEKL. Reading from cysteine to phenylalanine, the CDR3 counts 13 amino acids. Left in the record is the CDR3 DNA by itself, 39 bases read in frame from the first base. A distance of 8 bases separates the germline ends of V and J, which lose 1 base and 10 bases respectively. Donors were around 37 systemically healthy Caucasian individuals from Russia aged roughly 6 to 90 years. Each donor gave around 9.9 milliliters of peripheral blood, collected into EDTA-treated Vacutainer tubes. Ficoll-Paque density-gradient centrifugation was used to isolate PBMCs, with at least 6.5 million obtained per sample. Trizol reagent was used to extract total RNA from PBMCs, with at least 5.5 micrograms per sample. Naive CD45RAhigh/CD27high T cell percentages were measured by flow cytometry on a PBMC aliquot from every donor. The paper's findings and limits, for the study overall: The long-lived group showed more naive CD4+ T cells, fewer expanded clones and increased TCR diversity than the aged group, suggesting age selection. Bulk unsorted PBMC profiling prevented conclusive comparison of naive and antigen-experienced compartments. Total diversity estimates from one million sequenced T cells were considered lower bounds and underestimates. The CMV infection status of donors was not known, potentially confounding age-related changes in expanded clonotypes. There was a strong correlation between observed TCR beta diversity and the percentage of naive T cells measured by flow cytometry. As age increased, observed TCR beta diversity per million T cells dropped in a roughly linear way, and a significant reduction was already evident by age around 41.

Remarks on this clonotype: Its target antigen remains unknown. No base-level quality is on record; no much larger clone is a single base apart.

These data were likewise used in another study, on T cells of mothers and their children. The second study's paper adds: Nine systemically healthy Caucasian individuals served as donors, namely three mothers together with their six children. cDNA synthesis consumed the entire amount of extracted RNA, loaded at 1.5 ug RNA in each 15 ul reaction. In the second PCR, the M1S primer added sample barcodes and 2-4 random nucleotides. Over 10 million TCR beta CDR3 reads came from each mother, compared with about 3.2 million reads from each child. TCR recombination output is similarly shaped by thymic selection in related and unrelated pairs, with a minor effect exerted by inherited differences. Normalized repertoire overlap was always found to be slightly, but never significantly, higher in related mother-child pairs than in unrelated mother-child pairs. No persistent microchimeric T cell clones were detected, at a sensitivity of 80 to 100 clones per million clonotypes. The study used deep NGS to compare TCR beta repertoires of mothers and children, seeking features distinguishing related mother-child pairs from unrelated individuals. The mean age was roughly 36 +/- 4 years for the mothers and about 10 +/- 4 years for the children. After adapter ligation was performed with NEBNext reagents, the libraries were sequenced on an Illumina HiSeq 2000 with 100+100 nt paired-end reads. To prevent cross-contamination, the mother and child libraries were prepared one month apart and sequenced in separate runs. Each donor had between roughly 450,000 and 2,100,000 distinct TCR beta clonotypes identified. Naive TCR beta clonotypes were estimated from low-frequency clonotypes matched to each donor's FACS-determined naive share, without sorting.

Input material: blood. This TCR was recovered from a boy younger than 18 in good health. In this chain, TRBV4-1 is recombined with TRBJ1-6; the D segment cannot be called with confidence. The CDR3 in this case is CASSQVGPSPLHF. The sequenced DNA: TGCGCCAGCAGCCAAGTCGGCCCCTCACCCCTCCACTTT.